These 31 T cell receptor beta chains originate from one sample sequenced in a study of blood T cell repertoires in COVID-19. The protocol was immunoSEQ multiplex PCR, while the TCRdb copy is restricted to in-frame clones and leaves out a portion. In the table there are 220,000 or so clones, around four fifths of which are singletons. Specimen: peripheral blood. The receptors stem from a woman in her fifties or sixties who had recovered from COVID-19.

J is TRBJ2-2 and V is TRBV10-3, with a tentative D call TRBD1 (6 bases). V shed 6 bases and J shed 4 bases, with 15 bases lying between them. Germline-derived CDR1 and CDR2 are ENHRY and SYGVKD. This CDR3 spans 15 amino acids. The CDR3 coding sequence is TGTGCCATCAGAAACGGACAGCCGGCCACCGGGGAGCTGTTTTTT. Protein product: CAIRNGQPATGELFF.

In its sample, this clone was seen a few times. V usage is TRBV4-1 and J usage is TRBJ1-1; no clear D. This CDR3 contains 15 residues. With 1 base removed from V and 0 bases from J, the gap between germline ends came to 9 bases. CDR1 is MGHRA and CDR2 is YSYEKL in the germline V gene. The CDR3 sequence is CASSQVATLNTEAFF. The DNA for the CDR3 is TGCGCCAGCAGCCAAGTGGCCACCTTGAACACTGAAGCTTTCTTT.

The chain uses TRBV3-1 (or the pseudogene TRBV3-2) and TRBJ2-2; D is uncertain. This CDR3 has 12 amino acids. Germline values: CDR1 LGHDT, CDR2 YNNKEL (reference sequence). Between the trimmed V and J ends, which lost 1 base and 8 bases, there was a span of 5 bases. The CDR3 bases are TGTGCCAGCAGCCAAGCCCGTGGGGAGCTGTTTTTT. Translated: CASSQARGELFF.

This clone has only one observation. The CDR3 loop is CASSRGLAGGEQFF. The CDR3 coding sequence is TGTGCCAGCAGCAGGGGACTAGCGGGGGGGGAGCAGTTCTTC. This rearrangement joins TRBV7-2 to TRBJ2-1; 16 bases agree with TRBD2. Germline V gives CDR1 SGHTA, CDR2 FQGNSA. This CDR3 spans 14 amino acids. Losses at the gene ends were 5 bases for V and 10 bases for J; bases not matched to a gene: 2.

The chain is built from TRBV6-5 and TRBJ1-1, with a weak D call TRBD1 (6 bases). Germline values: CDR1 MNHEY, CDR2 SVGAGI. The V gene lost 8 bases and the J gene lost 1 base, with 11 bases spanning the gap. The CDR3 has 13 residues. The CDR3 here is CASADRKNTEAFF. In nucleotides, the CDR3 is TGTGCCAGCGCGGACAGAAAGAACACTGAAGCTTTCTTT.

This clone was detected only once. J is TRBJ1-1 and V is TRBV6-4, with D possibly being TRBD1 (6 bases). This CDR3 has 16 amino acids. Germline CDR1 is MRHNA and CDR2 is SNTAGT. V lost 5 bases and J lost 3, with 19 bases in between. The CDR3 sequence is CASSRRQFPGDTEAFF. In DNA, the CDR3 is TGTGCCAGCAGTCGTAGACAGTTCCCAGGGGACACTGAAGCTTTCTTT.

This rearrangement joins TRBV30 to TRBJ1-1; D unclear. The CDR3 contains 11 residues. Trimming removed 0 bases from V and 6 bases from J, with 5 bases in between. Germline assignment: CDR1 GTSNPN and CDR2 SVGIG (reference sequence). Here the CDR3 reads CAWSVQAEAFF. CDR3 coding DNA: TGTGCCTGGAGTGTTCAGGCTGAAGCTTTCTTT.

CDR3 amino acids: CASSWPGGPNTGELFF. The DNA of the CDR3 is TGTGCCAGCAGTTGGCCGGGGGGGCCGAACACCGGGGAGCTGTTTTTT. The gene calls are TRBV6-5 and TRBJ2-2; 8 bases match TRBD2. CDR1 is MNHEY and CDR2 is SVGAGI in the germline V gene. J lost 0 bases, V lost 4 bases, and 4 bases had no gene match. The CDR3 sequence is 16 residues long.

The chain couples TRBV7-2 to TRBJ1-6; a possible D gene is TRBD1 (6 bases). The CDR3 loop spans 14 amino acids. Germline V gives CDR1 SGHTA, CDR2 FQGNSA. Trimming pared 5 bases from V and 10 bases from J, leaving 15 bases between. The CDR3, as DNA: TGTGCCAGCAGCCCGGTACAGGGATACTCACCCCTCCACTTT. Translation gives CASSPVQGYSPLHF.

This clone was counted only a few times. The chain uses TRBV2 and TRBJ2-7, with D possibly TRBD1 on 6 matching bases. Germline V gives CDR1 SNHLY, CDR2 FYNNEI. V was clipped by 6 bases and J by 2 bases, with 11 bases between them. CDR3 size: 13 residues. This chain's CDR3 is CASSRGPTYEQYF. The CDR3 coding sequence is TGTGCCAGCAGCAGGGGCCCTACCTACGAGCAGTACTTC.

This clone was observed a single time. The CDR3 DNA reads TGTGCCTGGCACCAGGGACAGCGAAACTATGGCTACACCTTC. It yields the protein CAWHQGQRNYGYTF. The J gene is TRBJ1-2, the V gene TRBV30; 7 bases match TRBD1. CDR1 and CDR2 from the germline V gene are GTSNPN and SVGIG (reference sequence). The CDR3 totals 14 residues. V gave up 5 bases and J gave up 2 bases; unmatched junction bases: 8. The whole variable domain, filled in from reference TRBV30 and TRBJ1-2, reads SQTIHQWPATLVQPVGSPLSLECTVEGTSNPNLYWYRQAAGRGLQLLFYSVGIGQISSEVPQNLSASRPQDRQFILSSKKLLLSDSGFYLCAWHQGQRNYGYTFGSGTRLTVV.

This chain uses TRBV2 with TRBJ2-7; 7 bases are a match to TRBD1. With 6 bases clipped from V and 4 bases from J, the junction kept 9 bases outside the gene matches. The germline gives CDR1 SNHLY, CDR2 FYNNEI. The CDR3 sequence is 14 residues long. The CDR3 DNA reads as TGTGCCAGCAGAGTTCTAGGGGGCGGTTACGAGCAGTACTTC. Translated, it gives CASRVLGGGYEQYF.

This clone occurred once. The sample has other DNA sequences that encode this CDR3 too. This chain connects TRBV5-1 to TRBJ2-5; 7 nucleotides align to TRBD1. V was clipped by 4 bases and J by 5 bases; unmatched bases: 5. The CDR3 is 13 residues long. Germline lookup yields CDR1 SGHRS and CDR2 YFSETQ. The CDR3 coding sequence is TGCGCCAGCAGCCCGACAGGGCTCGAGACCCAGTACTTC. Protein sequence: CASSPTGLETQYF.

This sequence joins TRBV11-3 and TRBJ2-1, with 8 bases aligning to TRBD2. Trimming cost V 0 bases and J 4 bases; bases outside gene matches: 5. Germline-derived CDR1 and CDR2 are SGHNT and YENEEA. CDR3 length equals 16 residues. CDR3 bases: TGTGCCAGCAGCTTAGATCCGACGGGGGGGTACAATGAGCAGTTCTTC. Its translation is CASSLDPTGGYNEQFF.

The genes are TRBV12-3 or TRBV12-4 and TRBJ1-2; possibly TRBD1 for D (6 bases). CDR3 length equals 13 residues. V dropped 3 bases and J dropped 6 bases, with 11 bases sitting between them. This CDR3 is CASSFSAGDGYTF. The CDR3, as DNA: TGTGCCAGCAGTTTCTCGGCAGGGGATGGCTACACCTTC.

The chain is built from TRBV5-6 and TRBJ1-2; 10 bases agree with TRBD1. Per germline, CDR1 SGHDT and CDR2 YYEEEE. CDR3 size: 15 residues. J was trimmed by 0 bases and V by 4 bases; bases with no gene match: 3. In nucleotides, the CDR3 is TGTGCCAGCAGCAGGGGGACAGGGGCTAACTATGGCTACACCTTC. This gives the protein CASSRGTGANYGYTF.

The rearrangement joins TRBV2 to TRBJ2-7, with 10 positions matching TRBD1. Germline V lookup: CDR1 SNHLY, CDR2 FYNNEI. J gave up 0 bases and V 5 bases, and 7 bases lay outside the gene matches. CDR3 length equals 16 residues. The CDR3 nucleotides read TGTGCCAGCAGTACCCCGGACAGGGGGACCTCCTACGAGCAGTACTTC. Translating gives CASSTPDRGTSYEQYF. The whole variable domain, filled in from reference TRBV2 and TRBJ2-7, reads EPEVTQTPSHQVTQMGQEVILRCVPISNHLYFYWYRQILGQKVEFLVSFYNNEISEKSEIFDDQFSVERPDGSNFTLKIRSTKLEDSAMYFCASSTPDRGTSYEQYFGPGTRLTVT.

The rearrangement joins TRBV6-2 or TRBV6-3 to TRBJ2-2; 8 nucleotides align to TRBD1. The CDR3 covers 17 residues. Per the germline V gene, CDR1 is MNHEY and CDR2 is SVGEGT. V gave up 0 bases and J gave up 4 bases; unmatched junction bases: 7. The CDR3 is CASSYSLTGAGTGELFF. The CDR3 DNA follows: TGTGCCAGCAGTTACTCCCTGACAGGGGCCGGCACCGGGGAGCTGTTTTTT.

V usage is TRBV4-1 and J usage is TRBJ2-3, with D hard to call. Germline V lookup: CDR1 MGHRA, CDR2 YSYEKL. The CDR3 is 15 residues long. V lost 3 bases, J lost 0 bases, and 10 bases lay in between. The CDR3 nucleotides are TGCGCCAGCAGCCAGGCCTGGCGGAGCACAGATACGCAGTATTTT. This gives the protein CASSQAWRSTDTQYF.

The chain joins TRBV20-1 to TRBJ2-4; 8 nucleotides align to TRBD1. Germline V gives CDR1 DFQATT, CDR2 SNEGSKA (reference sequence). V shed 3 bases, J shed 0 bases, and the junction held 13 bases outside the gene matches. This CDR3 is 18 amino acids long. CDR3 DNA: TGCAGTGCTAGTAAGCCAGGGGGCAACCAAGTAGCCAAAAACATTCAGTACTTC. This gives the protein CSASKPGGNQVAKNIQYF.

V usage is TRBV12-3 or TRBV12-4 and J usage is TRBJ1-2, with D perhaps TRBD1 (6 bases). Trimming took 7 bases from V and 9 from J, leaving 18 bases between them. CDR3 length: 13 residues. CDR3 amino acids: CASTYSGGRSYTF. The CDR3 region has the DNA TGTGCCAGCACCTATTCGGGGGGGCGAAGCTACACCTTC.

This clone was seen only once. The chain has TRBV12-5 and TRBJ1-1; D unclear. This CDR3 spans 16 amino acids. With 1 base removed from V and 4 bases from J, the gap between germline ends came to 16 bases. The germline gives CDR1 LGHNT, CDR2 FRNRAP. Here the CDR3 reads CASGLAQSRRGTEAFF. The CDR3 DNA reads as TGTGCTAGTGGTTTGGCCCAATCGAGGCGCGGCACTGAAGCTTTCTTT.

Of note for this clone: The sample carries other DNA sequences with the same CDR3. This chain uses TRBV14 with TRBJ1-2; D is perhaps TRBD1 (5 bases). Trimming shortened V by 1 base and J by 4 bases, and 7 bases separated the two germline ends. CDR3 size: 13 residues. Germline CDR1 SGHDN, CDR2 FVKESK. CDR3 DNA: TGTGCCAGCAGCCAAGGCCAGGGCTATGGCTACACCTTC. It translates to CASSQGQGYGYTF.

This clone was observed once. The chain's CDR3 is CASSHVSWDTNTEAFF. CDR3 sequence (DNA): TGCGCCAGCAGCCATGTTTCTTGGGACACCAACACTGAAGCTTTCTTT. V and J are TRBV4-1 and TRBJ1-1, with D perhaps matching TRBD1 (6 bases). The germline CDR1 and CDR2 sequences are MGHRA and YSYEKL. With 3 bases removed from V and 2 bases from J, the gap between germline ends came to 16 bases. The CDR3 totals 16 residues.

This clone has a handful of counts. This rearrangement joins TRBV18 to TRBJ1-2; weak D call: TRBD1 (6 bases). The germline CDR1 and CDR2 sequences are KGHSH and LQKENI. V dropped 7 bases and J dropped 1 base, with 22 bases sitting between them. The CDR3 extends over 17 amino acids. The CDR3 coding sequence is TGTGCCAGCTTATACGAGTACGGGACACTGTATAACTATGGCTACACCTTC. Amino acids: CASLYEYGTLYNYGYTF.

This chain uses TRBV27 with TRBJ1-2; D gene uncertain. CDR3 length equals 15 residues. Trimming took 5 bases from V and 7 from J, leaving 20 bases between them. Per germline, CDR1 MNHEY and CDR2 SMNVEV (reference sequence). CDR3 protein: CASSRWPPSLIGYTF. CDR3 bases: TGTGCCAGCAGTCGATGGCCCCCCTCCTTAATTGGCTACACCTTC.

The chain recombines TRBV6-4 with TRBJ1-6; D gene ambiguous. Germline V CDR1 and CDR2: MRHNA, SNTAGT. The length of the CDR3 is 15 residues. Trimming shortened V by 2 bases and J by 7 bases, and 12 bases separated the two germline ends. The CDR3 nucleotides are TGTGCCAGCAGTGACGGTGGCGGTGGGAATTCACCCCTCCACTTT. Encoded protein: CASSDGGGGNSPLHF.

The CDR3 coding sequence is TGCGCCAGCAGCACGACTGGGAGCTCCTACAATGAGCAGTTCTTC. This translates into CASSTTGSSYNEQFF. The V call is TRBV23-1, the J call TRBJ2-1; D is perhaps TRBD2 (5 bases). TRBV23-1 is an open reading frame, and its role is uncertain. The CDR3 runs 15 residues. Trimming took off 6 bases at V and 0 bases at J, with 12 bases between the two ends.

This sequence joins TRBV7-9 and TRBJ1-1; 11 nucleotides match TRBD1. The CDR3 is 14 amino acids. Per germline, CDR1 SEHNR and CDR2 FQNEAQ (reference sequence). The V segment lost 5 bases and the J segment 3 bases; nucleotides outside the gene matches: 2. The DNA for the CDR3 is TGTGCCAGCAGCGGGGACAGGGGGGACACTGAAGCTTTCTTT. This sequence encodes CASSGDRGDTEAFF.

The chain couples TRBV5-6 to TRBJ2-6; TRBD2 is a possible D gene (6 bases). CDR1 and CDR2 from the germline V gene are SGHDT and YYEEEE. The CDR3 is 17 amino acids. The V end was cut by 4 bases, the J end by 0 bases, with 14 bases between. CDR3 bases: TGTGCCAGCAGCGTACTAGCTACGGGCTCTGGGGCCAACGTCCTGACTTTC. The encoded protein is CASSVLATGSGANVLTF.

This clone is judged medium-sized. This chain uses TRBV4-3 with TRBJ2-2, with a weak D call TRBD2 (6 bases). The CDR3 is 16 amino acids. V lost 0 bases and J 5 bases, leaving 13 bases between the germline ends. Germline loops: CDR1 LGHNA, CDR2 YSLEER. DNA of the CDR3: TGCGCCAGCAGCCAAGATTTGGGACGGGAGACCGGGGAGCTGTTTTTT. Its translation: CASSQDLGRETGELFF.